This TCR beta chain was found in a study of blood T cells in healthy people across ages. Study results and limitations: TCR beta diversity tracked closely with naive T cell percentage.

Unmatched junction bases numbered 13, after V lost 7 bases and J lost 10 bases. Germline V CDR1 and CDR2: SGHVS, FNYEAQ. This CDR3 has 14 amino acids. A word on this clonotype: Its antigen is not known.

The authors ran a second PCR of roughly 6 to 11 cycles using a sample-barcoded 5' primer and a J-beta primer mix. TCRdb fed the 5' RACE reads into MiXCR, producing one record per CDR3 protein. Of about 670,000 distinct CDR3 sequences listed, roughly half were seen once; the top ten hold roughly 13%. The clonotype comes from an elderly woman in good health. J is TRBJ2-1 and V is TRBV7-6; the match to TRBD2 covers 7 bases. Sequencing was performed on blood. CDR3: CASTHSWLAEEQFF. In DNA, the CDR3 is TGTGCCAGCACCCATAGTTGGCTAGCGGAGGAGCAGTTCTTC. Combining the CDR3 with reference TRBV7-6 and TRBJ2-1 gives the whole variable domain GAGVSQSPRYKVTKRGQDVALRCDPISGHVSLYWYRQALGQGPEFLTYFNYEAQQDKSGLPNDRFSAERPEGSISTLTIQRTEQRDSAMYRCASTHSWLAEEQFFGPGTRLTVL.